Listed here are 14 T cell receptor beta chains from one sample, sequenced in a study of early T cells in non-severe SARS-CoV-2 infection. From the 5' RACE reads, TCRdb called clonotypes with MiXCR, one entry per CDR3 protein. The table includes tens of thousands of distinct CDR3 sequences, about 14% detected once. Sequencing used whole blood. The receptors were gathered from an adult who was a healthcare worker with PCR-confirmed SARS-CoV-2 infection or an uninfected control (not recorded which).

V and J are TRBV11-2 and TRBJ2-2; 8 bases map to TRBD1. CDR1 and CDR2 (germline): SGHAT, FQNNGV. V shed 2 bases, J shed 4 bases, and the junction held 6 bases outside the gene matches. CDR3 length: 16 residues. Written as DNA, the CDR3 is TGTGCCAGCAGCTTATCGACAGGGGTTAGCACCGGGGAGCTGTTTTTT. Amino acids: CASSLSTGVSTGELFF.

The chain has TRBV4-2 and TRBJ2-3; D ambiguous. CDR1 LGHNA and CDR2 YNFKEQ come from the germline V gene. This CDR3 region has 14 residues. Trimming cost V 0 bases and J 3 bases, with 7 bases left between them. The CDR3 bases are TGTGCCAGCAGCCAAGATCCTCAGACAGATACGCAGTATTTT. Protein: CASSQDPQTDTQYF.

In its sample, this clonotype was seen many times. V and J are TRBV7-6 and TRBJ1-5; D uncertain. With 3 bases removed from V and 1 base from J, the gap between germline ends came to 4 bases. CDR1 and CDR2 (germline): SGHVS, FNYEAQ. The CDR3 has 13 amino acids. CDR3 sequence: CASSLTSNQPQHF. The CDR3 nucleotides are TGTGCCAGCAGCTTGACAAGCAATCAGCCCCAGCATTTT.

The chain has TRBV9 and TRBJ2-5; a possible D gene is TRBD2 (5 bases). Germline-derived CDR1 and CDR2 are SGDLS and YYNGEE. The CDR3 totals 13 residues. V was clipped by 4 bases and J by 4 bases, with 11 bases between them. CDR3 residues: CASSLGLAETQYF. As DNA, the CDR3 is TGTGCCAGCAGCCTAGGACTTGCAGAGACCCAGTACTTC. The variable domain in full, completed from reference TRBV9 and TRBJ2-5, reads DSGVTQTPKHLITATGQRVTLRCSPRSGDLSVYWYQQSLDQGLQFLIQYYNGEERAKGNILERFSAQQFPDLHSELNLSSLELGDSALYFCASSLGLAETQYFGPGTRLLVL.

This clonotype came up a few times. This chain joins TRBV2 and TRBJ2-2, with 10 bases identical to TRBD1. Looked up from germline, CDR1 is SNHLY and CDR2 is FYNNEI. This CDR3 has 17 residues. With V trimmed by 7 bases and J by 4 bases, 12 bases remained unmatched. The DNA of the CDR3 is TGTGCCAGCACCAGACAGGGGGCTGGATACTTCACCGGGGAGCTGTTTTTT. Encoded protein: CASTRQGAGYFTGELFF.

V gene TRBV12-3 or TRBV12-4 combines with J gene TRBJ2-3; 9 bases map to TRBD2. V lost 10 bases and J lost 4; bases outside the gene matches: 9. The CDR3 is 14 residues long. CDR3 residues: CATTPGLAPDTQYF. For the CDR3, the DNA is TGTGCCACCACGCCGGGACTAGCTCCAGATACGCAGTATTTT.

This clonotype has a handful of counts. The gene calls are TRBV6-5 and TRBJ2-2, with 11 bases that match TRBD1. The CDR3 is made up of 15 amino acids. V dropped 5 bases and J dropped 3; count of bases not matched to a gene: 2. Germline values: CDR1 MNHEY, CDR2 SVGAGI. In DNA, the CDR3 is TGTGCCAGCAGTGGGACAGGGGGATACACCGGGGAGCTGTTTTTT. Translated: CASSGTGGYTGELFF.

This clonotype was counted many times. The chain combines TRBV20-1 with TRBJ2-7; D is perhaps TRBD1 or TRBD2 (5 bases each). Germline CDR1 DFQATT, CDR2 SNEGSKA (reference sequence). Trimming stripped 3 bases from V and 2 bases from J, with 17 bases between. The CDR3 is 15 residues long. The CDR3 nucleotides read TGCAGTGCTAGGCCTTTCAGGGACGGGACCTACGAGCAGTACTTC. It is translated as CSARPFRDGTYEQYF.

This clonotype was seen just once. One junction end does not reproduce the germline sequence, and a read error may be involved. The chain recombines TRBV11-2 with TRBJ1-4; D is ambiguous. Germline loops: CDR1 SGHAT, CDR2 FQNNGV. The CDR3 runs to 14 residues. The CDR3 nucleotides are TGTGCCAGCAGCTTAGTTCCGTTTAATGGAAAACTGTTTTTT. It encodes CASSLVPFNGKLFF. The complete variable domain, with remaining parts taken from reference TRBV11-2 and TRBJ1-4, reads EAGVAQSPRYKIIEKRQSVAFWCNPISGHATLYWYQQILGQGPKLLIQFQNNGVVDDSQLPKDRFSAERLKGVDSTLKIQPAKLEDSAVYLCASSLVPFNGKLFFGSGTQLSVL.

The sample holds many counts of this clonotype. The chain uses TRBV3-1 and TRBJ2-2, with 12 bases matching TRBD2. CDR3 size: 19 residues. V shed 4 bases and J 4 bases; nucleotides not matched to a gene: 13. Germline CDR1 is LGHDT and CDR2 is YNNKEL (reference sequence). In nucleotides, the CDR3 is TGTGCCAGCAGCCGAAGGGACTCTAGCGGGGGGGCCGGCACCGGGGAGCTGTTTTTT. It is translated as CASSRRDSSGGAGTGELFF.

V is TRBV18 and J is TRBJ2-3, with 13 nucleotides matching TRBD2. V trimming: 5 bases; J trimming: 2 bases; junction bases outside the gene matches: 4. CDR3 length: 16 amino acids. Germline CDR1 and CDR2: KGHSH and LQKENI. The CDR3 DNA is TGTGCCAGCTCAGCGGGACTAGCGGGACCCACAGATACGCAGTATTTT. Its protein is CASSAGLAGPTDTQYF.

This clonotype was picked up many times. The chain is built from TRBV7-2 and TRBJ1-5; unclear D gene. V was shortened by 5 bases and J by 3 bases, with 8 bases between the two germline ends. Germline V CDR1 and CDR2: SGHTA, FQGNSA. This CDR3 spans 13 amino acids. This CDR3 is CASSPAFNQPQHF. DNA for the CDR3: TGTGCCAGCAGCCCGGCCTTCAATCAGCCCCAGCATTTT.

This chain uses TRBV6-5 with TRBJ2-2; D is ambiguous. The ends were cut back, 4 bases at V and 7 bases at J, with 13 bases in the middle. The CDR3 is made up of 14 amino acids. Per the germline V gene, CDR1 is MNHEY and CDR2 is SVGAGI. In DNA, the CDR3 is TGTGCCAGCAGTTTAACGGTGCCTCGCGGGGAGCTGTTTTTT. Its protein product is CASSLTVPRGELFF.

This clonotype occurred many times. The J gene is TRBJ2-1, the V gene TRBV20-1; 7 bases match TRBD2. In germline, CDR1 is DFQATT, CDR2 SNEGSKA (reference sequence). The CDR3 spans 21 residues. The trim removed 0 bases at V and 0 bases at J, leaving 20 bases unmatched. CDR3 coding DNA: TGCAGTGCTAGAGAGGGGTACCGGGGACTACCGTGGGGTAGCTCCTACAATGAGCAGTTCTTC. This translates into CSAREGYRGLPWGSSYNEQFF.